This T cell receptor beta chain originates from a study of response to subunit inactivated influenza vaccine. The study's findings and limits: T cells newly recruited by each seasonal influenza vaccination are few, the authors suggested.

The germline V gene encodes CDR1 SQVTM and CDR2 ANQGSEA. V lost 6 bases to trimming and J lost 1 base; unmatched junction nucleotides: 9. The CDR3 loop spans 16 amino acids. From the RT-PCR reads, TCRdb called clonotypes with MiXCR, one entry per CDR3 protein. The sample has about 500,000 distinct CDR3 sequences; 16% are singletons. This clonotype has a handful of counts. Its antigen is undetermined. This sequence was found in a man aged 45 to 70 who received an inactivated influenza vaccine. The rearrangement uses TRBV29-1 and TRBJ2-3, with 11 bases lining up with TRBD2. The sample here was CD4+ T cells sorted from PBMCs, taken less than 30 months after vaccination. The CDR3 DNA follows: TGCAGCGTGGTGCCGGGACTAGCGGCGCGCACAGATACGCAGTATTTT. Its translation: CSVVPGLAARTDTQYF.